A selection of T cell receptor beta chains follows, all from one sample in a study of beta chain features in type 1 diabetes. Profiled with immunoSEQ multiplex PCR; TCRdb holds only in-frame clones, not every one. The sample lists hundreds of thousands of clones; 10% to 15% were seen once. The sample taken for sequencing was naive CD4+ T cells from blood. The receptors originated from a young woman with type 1 diabetes. The CDR3 runs from the conserved cysteine through the conserved F or W.

V	J	CDR3
TRBV5-6	TRBJ2-1	CASSTGLAGMNEQFF
TRBV29-1	TRBJ1-4	CSAGGGGDEKLFF
TRBV5-4	TRBJ2-3	CASSWGTSVIGTDTQYF
TRBV25-1	TRBJ2-7	CASRRESSYEQYF
TRBV4-2	TRBJ2-7	CASSERQAPYEQYF
TRBV5-4	TRBJ2-1	CASSSTSGSYNEQFF
TRBV28	TRBJ1-5	CASSPWAGNQPQHF
TRBV7-9	TRBJ2-6	CASSFGGRSGSGANVLTF
TRBV27	TRBJ2-2	CASSLLIASGSGGNTGELFF
TRBV11-3	TRBJ2-7	CASRVDSMYAYEQYF
TRBV5-1	TRBJ2-5	CASSARLAGTETQYF
TRBV27	TRBJ2-5	CASSSADQETQYF
TRBV30	TRBJ1-1	CAWSNGGRGTEAFF
TRBV7-2	TRBJ1-2	CASSLTRGQARNYGYTF
TRBV29-1	TRBJ2-3	CSVSGRTGETDTQYF
TRBV9	TRBJ2-7	CASSPSTGGGYEQYF
TRBV19	TRBJ2-1	CASSQAGTGSVNEQFF
TRBV5-1	TRBJ1-2	CASSPWTPPGDTF
TRBV9	TRBJ2-5	CASSVGASGGQETQYF
TRBV5-1	TRBJ1-4	CASSETGFVEKLFF
TRBV25-1	TRBJ2-5	CASSETSGETQYF
TRBV7-9	TRBJ2-5	CASSGDIGETQYF
TRBV29-1	TRBJ1-2	CSVEDVPGGYGYTF
TRBV11-1	TRBJ2-1	CASSPGSYNEQFF
TRBV30	TRBJ2-7	CAWTRELSYEQYF
TRBV30	TRBJ2-1	CAWSPRLVNEQFF
TRBV25-1	TRBJ1-5	CASSVTGGNQPQHF
TRBV23-1	TRBJ1-2	CASSHRGRGTGGYTF
TRBV7-8	TRBJ2-1	CASSKGLEYNEQFF
TRBV9	TRBJ2-7	CASSVTGLPYEQYF
TRBV5-1	TRBJ1-2	CASSLGPAGTGDYGYTF
TRBV5-6	TRBJ2-1	CASSLGTSVNEQFF
TRBV21-1	TRBJ1-4	CASSKMRHHNEKLFF
TRBV7-2	TRBJ2-5	CASSLGGQGRETQYF
TRBV5-4	TRBJ2-5	CASKPGQEETQYF
TRBV27	TRBJ2-5	CASSLDRWETQYF
TRBV5-4	TRBJ1-2	CASSQRATGIYGYTF
TRBV18	TRBJ1-5	CASSPMDSSYQPQHF
TRBV28	TRBJ2-5	CASSLETQYF
TRBV11-2	TRBJ2-7	CASSLGTSGEQYF
TRBV10-3	TRBJ2-1	CATHGTSGGSSYNEQFF
TRBV11-3	TRBJ1-1	CASSPGTMNTEAFF
TRBV27	TRBJ2-3	CASNSRGRGDTQYF
TRBV4-3	TRBJ2-1	CASSQGGAGGRDEQFF
TRBV7-9	TRBJ1-4	CASSLTFTNEKLFF
TRBV11-2	TRBJ2-1	CASSVPGTSSYNEQFF
TRBV4-3	TRBJ1-6	CASSLGTGSSYNSPLHF